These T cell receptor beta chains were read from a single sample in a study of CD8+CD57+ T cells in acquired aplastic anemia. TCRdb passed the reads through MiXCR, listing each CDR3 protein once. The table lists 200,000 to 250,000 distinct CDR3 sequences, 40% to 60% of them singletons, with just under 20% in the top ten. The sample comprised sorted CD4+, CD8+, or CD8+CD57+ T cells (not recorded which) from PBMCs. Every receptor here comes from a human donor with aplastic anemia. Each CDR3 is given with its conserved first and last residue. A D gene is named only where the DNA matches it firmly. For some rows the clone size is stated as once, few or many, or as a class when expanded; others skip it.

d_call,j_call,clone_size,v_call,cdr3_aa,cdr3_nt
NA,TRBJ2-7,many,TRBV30,CAWQEGAATYEQYF,TGTGCCTGGCAGGAGGGGGCCGCCACCTACGAGCAGTACTTC
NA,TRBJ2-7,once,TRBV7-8,CASSLVRDGPYEQYF,TGTGCCAGCAGCTTAGTCCGGGACGGACCCTACGAGCAGTACTTC
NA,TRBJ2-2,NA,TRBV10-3,CAISAREGDTGELFF,TGTGCCATCAGTGCCAGGGAAGGGGACACCGGGGAGCTGTTTTTT
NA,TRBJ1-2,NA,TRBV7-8,CASSSVGASYGYTF,TGTGCCAGCAGTTCCGTCGGGGCCAGCTATGGCTACACCTTC
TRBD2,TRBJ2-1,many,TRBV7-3,CASSPGGQTYNEQFF,TGTGCCAGCAGCCCGGGGGGGCAAACCTACAATGAGCAGTTCTTC
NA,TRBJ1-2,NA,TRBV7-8,CASSSEGNYGYTF,TGTGCCAGCAGCTCCGAGGGGAACTATGGCTACACCTTC
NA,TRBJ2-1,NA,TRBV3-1,CASSSMAKPYNEQFF,TGTGCCAGCAGCTCCATGGCCAAACCCTACAATGAGCAGTTCTTC
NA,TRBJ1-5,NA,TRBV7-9,CASSPRGLAGGFGVQHF,TGTGCCAGCAGCCCAAGGGGACTAGCGGGGGGTTTTGGTGTCCAGCATTTT
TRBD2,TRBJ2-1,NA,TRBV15,CATSSSGGYPYNEQFF,TGTGCCACCAGCAGTAGCGGGGGGTACCCCTACAATGAGCAGTTCTTC
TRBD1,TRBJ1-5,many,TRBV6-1,CASTLDRRYSNQPQHF,TGTGCCAGCACCTTGGACAGGAGATATAGCAATCAGCCCCAGCATTTT
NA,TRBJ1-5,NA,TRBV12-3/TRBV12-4,CASSLAGDGNQPQHF,TGTGCCAGCAGTCTAGCGGGGGACGGGAATCAGCCCCAGCATTTT
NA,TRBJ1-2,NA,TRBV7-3,CASSLKWGLDYGYTF,TGCGCCAGCAGCTTAAAGTGGGGACTCGACTATGGCTACACCTTC
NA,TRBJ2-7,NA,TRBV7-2,CTSSLDRTGEHF,TGTACCAGCAGCCTAGATCGTACAGGAGAACACTTC
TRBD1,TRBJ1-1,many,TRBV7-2,CASSRDSSNTEAFF,TGTGCCAGCAGCCGGGACAGCTCTAACACTGAAGCTTTCTTT
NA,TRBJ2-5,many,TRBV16,CASSQYQAQKTQYF,TGTGCCAGCAGCCAATACCAGGCTCAGAAGACCCAGTACTTC
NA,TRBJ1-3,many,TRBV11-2,CASSSGAYGNTIYF,TGTGCCAGCAGCTCCGGTGCGTACGGAAACACCATATATTTT
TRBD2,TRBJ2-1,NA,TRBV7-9,CASSLSWRGGTDEQFF,TGTGCCAGCAGCTTATCGTGGCGGGGGGGTACGGATGAGCAGTTCTTC
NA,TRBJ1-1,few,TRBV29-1,CSVEMGLKWGTEAFF,TGCAGCGTTGAAATGGGTCTTAAATGGGGCACTGAAGCTTTCTTT
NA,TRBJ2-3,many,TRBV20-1,CSASIGYTDTQYF,TGCAGTGCTAGTATCGGCTACACAGATACGCAGTATTTT
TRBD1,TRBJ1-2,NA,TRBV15,CATSTGQRYGYTF,TGTGCCACCAGCACGGGACAGCGCTATGGCTACACCTTC
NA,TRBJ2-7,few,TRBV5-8,CASSLDGGESERYF,TGTGCCAGCAGCTTGGACGGGGGAGAATCCGAGCGGTACTTC
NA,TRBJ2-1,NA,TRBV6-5,CASRHAGIYYNEQFF,TGTGCCAGCAGACACGCCGGGATCTATTACAATGAGCAGTTCTTC
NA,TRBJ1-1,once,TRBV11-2,CASSQGQLNTEAFF,TGTGCCAGCAGCCAGGGACAACTTAACACTGAAGCTTTCTTT
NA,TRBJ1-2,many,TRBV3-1,CASSQDEGYGYTF,TGTGCCAGCAGCCAGGACGAGGGGTATGGCTACACCTTC
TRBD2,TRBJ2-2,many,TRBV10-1,CASSGHGGDPELFF,TGCGCCAGCAGTGGACACGGGGGGGATCCCGAGCTGTTTTTT
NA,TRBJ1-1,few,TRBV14,CASSQDLAGRALSTEAFF,TGTGCCAGCAGCCAAGACCTGGCGGGAAGGGCCCTGAGCACTGAAGCTTTCTTT
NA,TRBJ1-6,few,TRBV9,CASTLDASQANSPLHF,TGTGCCAGCACCTTAGACGCTAGCCAGGCGAATTCACCCCTCCACTTT
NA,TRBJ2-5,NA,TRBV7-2,CASSERGTQYF,TGTGCCAGCAGCGAAAGAGGGACCCAGTACTTC
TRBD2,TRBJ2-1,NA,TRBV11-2,CASSFGTSGNEQFF,TGTGCCAGCAGCTTCGGGACTAGCGGTAATGAGCAGTTCTTC
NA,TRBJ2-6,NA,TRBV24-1,CATSDGVSGANVLTF,TGTGCCACCAGTGACGGGGTTTCTGGGGCCAACGTCCTGACTTTC
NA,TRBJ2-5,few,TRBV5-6,CASSLGGLTGTLQETQYF,TGTGCCAGCAGCTTGGGGGGTTTGACGGGGACCTTACAAGAGACCCAGTACTTC
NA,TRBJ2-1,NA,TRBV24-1,CATSDSGTPSYNEQFF,TGTGCCACCAGTGATTCGGGGACCCCTTCCTACAATGAGCAGTTCTTC
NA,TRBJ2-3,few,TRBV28,CASSFGGLGKGDTQYF,TGTGCCAGCAGTTTTGGGGGTCTGGGAAAAGGAGATACGCAGTATTTT
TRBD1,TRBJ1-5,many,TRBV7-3,CASSPGQDQPQHF,TGTGCCAGCAGCCCTGGACAGGATCAGCCCCAGCATTTT
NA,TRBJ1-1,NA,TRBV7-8,CASSLSWVSTEAFF,TGTGCCAGCAGCCTTTCCTGGGTATCGACTGAAGCTTTCTTT
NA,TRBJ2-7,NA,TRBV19,CASRAGSPSSYEQYF,TGTGCCAGTAGGGCCGGGAGTCCGAGCTCCTACGAGCAGTACTTC
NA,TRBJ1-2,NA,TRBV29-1,CSVEVLGGYGYTF,TGCAGCGTTGAAGTGTTAGGGGGGTATGGCTACACCTTC
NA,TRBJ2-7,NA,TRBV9,CASSVAHGSNYEQYF,TGTGCCAGCAGCGTAGCTCACGGCAGCAACTACGAGCAGTACTTC
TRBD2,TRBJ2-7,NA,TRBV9,CASSLGLAEFHEQYF,TGTGCCAGCAGCTTGGGACTAGCCGAGTTCCACGAGCAGTACTTC
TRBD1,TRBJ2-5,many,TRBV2,CASSRTGRETQYF,TGTGCCAGCAGTAGGACAGGCAGGGAGACCCAGTACTTC